This TCR beta chain was recorded in a study of OX40 agonist ivuxolimab in advanced cancers. Generated by immunoSEQ multiplex PCR, the TCRdb table keeps only in-frame clones and is missing some. Here the sample spans around 80,000 clones, 80% to 90% being singletons. The V segment lost 5 bases and the J segment 7 bases; nucleotides outside the gene matches: 18. Germline assignment: CDR1 SEHNR and CDR2 FQNEAQ (reference sequence). This CDR3 comprises 18 residues. J is TRBJ2-4 and V is TRBV7-9; 9 bases are a match to TRBD1. This material consisted of CD4+ or CD8+ T cells sorted from blood, taken in a trial of the OX40 agonist ivuxolimab. The receptor was derived from an adult with an advanced solid tumor such as melanoma, head and neck, liver or kidney cancer. Written as DNA, the CDR3 is TGTGCCAGCAGCGCCGACACATACAGGGGGCGGAGGGGTAACATTCAGTACTTC. Protein sequence: CASSADTYRGRRGNIQYF.